The next 4 T cell receptor beta chains were all read from a single sample in a study of blood T cell repertoires in COVID-19. This table comes from immunoSEQ multiplex PCR, and its TCRdb copy is limited to in-frame clones, with some not included. There are approximately 240,000 clones in the sample; about 80% occur only once, and nearly 5% lies in the top ten. Sequencing was carried out using peripheral blood. Receptors were obtained from a woman aged 80 or older with active or convalescent COVID-19.

This clone was detected only a few times. V usage is TRBV5-1 and J usage is TRBJ2-7, with TRBD2 matching over 7 bases. The CDR3 loop spans 13 amino acids. V was clipped by 2 bases and J by 6 bases; unmatched bases: 5. CDR1 and CDR2 from the germline V gene are SGHRS and YFSETQ. In nucleotides, the CDR3 is TGCGCCAGCAGCTTAACTAGCGCTAGCGAGCAGTACTTC. Its protein is CASSLTSASEQYF.

The V call is TRBV6-5, the J call TRBJ1-2, with 8 positions matching TRBD1. Trimming at V came to 9 bases and at J to 5 bases, leaving 8 bases not matched to a gene. This CDR3 spans 13 amino acids. CDR1 is MNHEY, CDR2 SVGAGI, per germline. The CDR3 sequence is CASLGQDIYGYTF. The CDR3, as DNA: TGTGCCAGTTTGGGACAGGACATTTATGGCTACACCTTC.

This clone was recorded only once. This chain uses TRBV6-5 with TRBJ2-1, with 7 bases fitting TRBD2. CDR3 length equals 15 residues. The V segment lost 6 bases and the J segment 7 bases; nucleotides outside the gene matches: 12. CDR1 and CDR2 from the germline V gene are MNHEY and SVGAGI. CDR3 bases: TGTGCCAGCAGGCCGATAGAAGGGGAGGGGAATGAGCAGTTCTTC. Amino acid sequence: CASRPIEGEGNEQFF.

V gene TRBV2 combines with J gene TRBJ1-2; 7 nucleotides match TRBD1. CDR1 and CDR2 (germline): SNHLY, FYNNEI. V was clipped by 6 bases and J by 4 bases; unmatched bases: 5. This CDR3 is built from 13 residues. The CDR3 sequence is CASRPGQFYGYTF. CDR3 coding DNA: TGTGCCAGCAGACCGGGACAGTTCTATGGCTACACCTTC.